These T cell receptor beta chains were read from a single sample in a study of cytomegalovirus exposure and HLA in healthy donors. Clones were sequenced by immunoSEQ multiplex PCR, and TCRdb holds only the in-frame ones, with some missing. The sample lists 150,000 to 200,000 clones; about 62% were seen once. The sample consisted of PBMCs. The receptors stem from a middle-aged man in good health and CMV-seronegative. CDR3s include the opening cysteine and the closing phenylalanine or tryptophan. D genes are given only for firm matches. Size values are once, few and many counts, or a class for expanded clones, and some rows have none.

clone_size: .; v_call: TRBV15; j_call: TRBJ1-5; d_call: .; cdr3_aa: CATSRDGQFNQPQHF; cdr3_nt: TGTGCCACCAGCAGAGATGGACAGTTCAATCAGCCCCAGCATTTT
clone_size: .; v_call: TRBV9; j_call: TRBJ2-7; d_call: TRBD2; cdr3_aa: CASSVGTSGGTTYEQYF; cdr3_nt: TGTGCCAGCAGCGTAGGTACTAGCGGGGGGACCACCTACGAGCAGTACTTC
clone_size: .; v_call: TRBV30; j_call: TRBJ2-3; d_call: TRBD1; cdr3_aa: CAWSARTGGTDTQYF; cdr3_nt: TGTGCCTGGAGTGCCCGGACAGGGGGCACAGATACGCAGTATTTT
clone_size: .; v_call: TRBV5-1; j_call: TRBJ1-4; d_call: .; cdr3_aa: CASSPGATNEKLFF; cdr3_nt: TGCGCCAGCAGCCCCGGAGCAACTAATGAAAAACTGTTTTTT
clone_size: .; v_call: TRBV6-5; j_call: TRBJ2-2; d_call: .; cdr3_aa: CASRFRPETGELFF; cdr3_nt: TGTGCCAGCAGGTTCCGTCCGGAGACCGGGGAGCTGTTTTTT
clone_size: few; v_call: TRBV19; j_call: TRBJ2-7; d_call: TRBD1; cdr3_aa: CASSGTGVYEQYF; cdr3_nt: TGTGCCAGCTCCGGGACAGGGGTCTACGAGCAGTACTTC
clone_size: .; v_call: TRBV5-1; j_call: TRBJ1-2; d_call: .; cdr3_aa: CASSPGPREGYTF; cdr3_nt: TGCGCCAGCAGCCCTGGGCCGCGGGAAGGCTACACCTTC
clone_size: .; v_call: TRBV30; j_call: TRBJ2-1; d_call: .; cdr3_aa: CAWFELGQAVPSYNEQFF; cdr3_nt: TGTGCCTGGTTCGAATTGGGCCAAGCGGTACCCTCCTACAATGAGCAGTTCTTC
clone_size: .; v_call: TRBV4-2; j_call: TRBJ1-4; d_call: .; cdr3_aa: CASSQDQVDEELFF; cdr3_nt: TGTGCCAGCAGCCAAGATCAGGTAGACGAAGAACTGTTTTTT
clone_size: .; v_call: TRBV5-5; j_call: TRBJ1-2; d_call: TRBD1; cdr3_aa: CASATGANYGYTF; cdr3_nt: TGTGCCAGCGCGACAGGGGCTAACTATGGCTACACCTTC
clone_size: few; v_call: TRBV7-7; j_call: TRBJ2-2; d_call: .; cdr3_aa: CASSLDYTGELFF; cdr3_nt: TGTGCCAGCAGCTTAGACTACACCGGGGAGCTGTTTTTT
clone_size: .; v_call: TRBV7-6; j_call: TRBJ1-6; d_call: .; cdr3_aa: CASSRGGEIDSPLHF; cdr3_nt: TGTGCCAGCAGCCGGGGAGGGGAGATTGATTCACCCCTCCACTTT
clone_size: few; v_call: TRBV18; j_call: TRBJ1-1; d_call: .; cdr3_aa: CASSFTGNTEAFF; cdr3_nt: TGTGCCAGCTCCTTCACAGGGAACACTGAAGCTTTCTTT
clone_size: .; v_call: TRBV28; j_call: TRBJ1-6; d_call: .; cdr3_aa: CASSRGRRGYSPLHF; cdr3_nt: TGTGCCAGCAGTAGAGGCAGAAGAGGGTATTCACCCCTCCACTTT
clone_size: .; v_call: TRBV18; j_call: TRBJ2-7; d_call: .; cdr3_aa: CASSPRLDEQYF; cdr3_nt: TGTGCCAGCTCACCCCGTCTAGACGAGCAGTACTTC
clone_size: once; v_call: TRBV6-5; j_call: TRBJ1-3; d_call: TRBD1; cdr3_aa: CASRITGDSGNTIYF; cdr3_nt: TGTGCCAGCAGGATTACAGGGGACTCTGGAAACACCATATATTTT
clone_size: .; v_call: TRBV2; j_call: TRBJ1-2; d_call: .; cdr3_aa: CATRTPNYGYTF; cdr3_nt: TGTGCCACCAGGACACCAAACTATGGCTACACCTTC
clone_size: .; v_call: TRBV29-1; j_call: TRBJ2-7; d_call: TRBD1; cdr3_aa: CSVVSAGGYEQYF; cdr3_nt: TGCAGCGTTGTTTCGGCAGGGGGCTACGAGCAGTACTTC
clone_size: few; v_call: TRBV19; j_call: TRBJ2-5; d_call: TRBD2; cdr3_aa: CASSRGVGGETQYF; cdr3_nt: TGTGCCAGTAGTCGGGGGGTCGGTGGTGAGACCCAGTACTTC
clone_size: once; v_call: TRBV19; j_call: TRBJ1-6; d_call: TRBD1; cdr3_aa: CASTRGDRANSPLHF; cdr3_nt: TGTGCCAGTACTAGAGGGGACAGGGCGAATTCACCCCTCCACTTT
clone_size: once; v_call: TRBV9; j_call: TRBJ2-3; d_call: .; cdr3_aa: CASSVVTDTQYF; cdr3_nt: TGTGCCAGCAGCGTAGTAACAGATACGCAGTATTTT
clone_size: .; v_call: TRBV13; j_call: TRBJ2-3; d_call: TRBD1; cdr3_aa: CASTSTRGPDTQYF; cdr3_nt: TGTGCCAGCACCAGCACTAGGGGGCCAGATACGCAGTATTTT
clone_size: few; v_call: TRBV7-2; j_call: TRBJ1-6; d_call: .; cdr3_aa: CASSLGIRNSPLHF; cdr3_nt: TGTGCCAGCAGCTTAGGTATCAGAAATTCACCCCTCCACTTT
clone_size: .; v_call: TRBV2; j_call: TRBJ2-5; d_call: .; cdr3_aa: CASSEASVQETQYF; cdr3_nt: TGTGCCAGCAGTGAAGCGTCAGTCCAAGAGACCCAGTACTTC
clone_size: .; v_call: TRBV5-4; j_call: TRBJ1-2; d_call: TRBD1; cdr3_aa: CASSSRTGGIPNYGYTF; cdr3_nt: TGTGCCAGCAGCTCTAGGACAGGGGGTATCCCTAACTATGGCTACACCTTC
clone_size: few; v_call: TRBV10-1; j_call: TRBJ2-2; d_call: .; cdr3_aa: CASNPKLPTGELFF; cdr3_nt: TGCGCCAGCAACCCAAAACTACCCACCGGGGAGCTGTTTTTT
clone_size: .; v_call: TRBV29-1; j_call: TRBJ2-7; d_call: .; cdr3_aa: CSVVQDSSYEQYF; cdr3_nt: TGCAGCGTTGTACAGGACAGTTCCTACGAGCAGTACTTC
clone_size: .; v_call: TRBV6-1; j_call: TRBJ2-3; d_call: TRBD2; cdr3_aa: CASSETLAGGTTDTQYF; cdr3_nt: TGTGCCAGCAGTGAGACCCTAGCGGGGGGGACCACAGATACGCAGTATTTT
clone_size: .; v_call: TRBV6-5; j_call: TRBJ2-4; d_call: .; cdr3_aa: CASSYSSGIAKNIQYF; cdr3_nt: TGTGCCAGCAGTTACTCGAGCGGAATAGCCAAAAACATTCAGTACTTC
clone_size: .; v_call: TRBV27; j_call: TRBJ2-3; d_call: .; cdr3_aa: CASSPFRGYTDTQYF; cdr3_nt: TGTGCCAGCAGTCCCTTTCGAGGCTACACAGATACGCAGTATTTT
clone_size: few; v_call: TRBV5-1; j_call: TRBJ2-3; d_call: .; cdr3_aa: CASSLREDTQYF; cdr3_nt: TGCGCCAGCAGCTTGAGGGAGGATACGCAGTATTTT
clone_size: few; v_call: TRBV2; j_call: TRBJ2-2; d_call: TRBD1; cdr3_aa: CATKAGGASGELFF; cdr3_nt: TGTGCCACAAAGGCAGGGGGCGCCTCCGGGGAGCTGTTTTTT